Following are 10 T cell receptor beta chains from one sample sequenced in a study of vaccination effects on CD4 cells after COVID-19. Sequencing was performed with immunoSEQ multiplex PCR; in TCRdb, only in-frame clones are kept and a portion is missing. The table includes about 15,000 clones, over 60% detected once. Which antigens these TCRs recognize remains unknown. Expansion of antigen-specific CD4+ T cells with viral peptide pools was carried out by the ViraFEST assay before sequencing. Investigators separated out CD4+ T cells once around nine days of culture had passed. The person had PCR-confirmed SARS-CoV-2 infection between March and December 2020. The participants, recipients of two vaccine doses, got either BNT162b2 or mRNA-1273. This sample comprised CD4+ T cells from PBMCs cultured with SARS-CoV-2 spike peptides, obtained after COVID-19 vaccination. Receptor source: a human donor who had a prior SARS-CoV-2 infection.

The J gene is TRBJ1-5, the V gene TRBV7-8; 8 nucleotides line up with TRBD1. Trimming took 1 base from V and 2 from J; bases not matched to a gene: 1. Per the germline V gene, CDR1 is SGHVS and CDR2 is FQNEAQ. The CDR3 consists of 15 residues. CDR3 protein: CASSLDRGGNQPQHF. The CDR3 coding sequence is TGTGCCAGCAGCTTAGACAGGGGGGGCAATCAGCCCCAGCATTTT.

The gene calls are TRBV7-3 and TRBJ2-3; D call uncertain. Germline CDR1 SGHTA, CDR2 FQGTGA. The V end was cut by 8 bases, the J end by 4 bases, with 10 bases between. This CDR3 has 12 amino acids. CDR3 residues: CASSSGPDTQYF. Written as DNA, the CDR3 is TGTGCCAGCTCATCGGGCCCAGATACGCAGTATTTT.

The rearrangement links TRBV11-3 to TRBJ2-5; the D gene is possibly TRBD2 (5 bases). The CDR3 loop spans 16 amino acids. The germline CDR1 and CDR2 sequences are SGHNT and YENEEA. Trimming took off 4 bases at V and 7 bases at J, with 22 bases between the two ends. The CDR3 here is CASSSRGLTPEGTQYF. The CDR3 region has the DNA TGTGCCAGCAGCTCCCGCGGTTTGACCCCAGAGGGGACCCAGTACTTC.

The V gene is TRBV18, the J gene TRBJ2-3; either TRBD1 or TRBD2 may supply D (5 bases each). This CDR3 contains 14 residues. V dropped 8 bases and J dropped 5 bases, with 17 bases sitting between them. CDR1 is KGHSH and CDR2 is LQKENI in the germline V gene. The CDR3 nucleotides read TGTGCCAGCGCCACCACGGGGCAGGGAGATACGCAGTATTTT. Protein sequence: CASATTGQGDTQYF. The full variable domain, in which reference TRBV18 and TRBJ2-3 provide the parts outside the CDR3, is NAGVMQNPRHLVRRRGQEARLRCSPMKGHSHVYWYRQLPEEGLKFMVYLQKENIIDESGMPKERFSAEFPKEGPSILRIQQVVRGDSAAYFCASATTGQGDTQYFGPGTRLTVL.

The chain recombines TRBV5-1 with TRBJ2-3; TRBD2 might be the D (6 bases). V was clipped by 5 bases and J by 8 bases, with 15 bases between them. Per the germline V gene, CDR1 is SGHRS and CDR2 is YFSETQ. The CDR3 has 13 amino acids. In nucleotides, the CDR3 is TGCGCCAGCAGTTATACTGAGGGAGGTACGCAGTATTTT. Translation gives CASSYTEGGTQYF.

The CDR3 protein is CASSFKRSYNSPLHF. CDR3 coding DNA: TGTGCCAGCAGTTTCAAGCGCTCCTATAATTCACCCCTCCACTTT. The chain is built from TRBV7-2 and TRBJ1-6; D call uncertain. This CDR3 comprises 15 residues. Trimming stripped 6 bases from V and 0 bases from J, with 9 bases between. The V gene's germline CDR1 is SGHTA and CDR2 FQGNSA.

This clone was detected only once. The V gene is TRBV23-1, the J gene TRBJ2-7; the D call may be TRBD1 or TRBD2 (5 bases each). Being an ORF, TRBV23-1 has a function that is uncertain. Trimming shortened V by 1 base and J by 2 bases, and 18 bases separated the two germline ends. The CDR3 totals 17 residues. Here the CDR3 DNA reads TGCGCCAGCAGTCAATGGTTTGGCCGGGACGGGACCTACGAGCAGTACTTC. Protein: CASSQWFGRDGTYEQYF.

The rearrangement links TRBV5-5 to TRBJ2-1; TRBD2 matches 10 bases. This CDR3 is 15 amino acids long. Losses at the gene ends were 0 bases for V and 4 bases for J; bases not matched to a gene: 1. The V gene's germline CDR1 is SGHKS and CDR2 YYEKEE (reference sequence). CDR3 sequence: CASSLGAGGYNEQFF. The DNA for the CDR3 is TGTGCCAGCAGCTTGGGAGCGGGAGGGTACAATGAGCAGTTCTTC.

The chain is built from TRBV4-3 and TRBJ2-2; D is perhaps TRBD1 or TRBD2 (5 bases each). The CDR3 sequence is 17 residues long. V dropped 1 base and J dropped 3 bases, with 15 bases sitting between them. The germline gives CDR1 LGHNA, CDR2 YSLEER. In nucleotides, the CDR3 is TGCGCCAGCAGCCAAGTAGGGTGGGACCCCGACACCGGGGAGCTGTTTTTT. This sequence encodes CASSQVGWDPDTGELFF.

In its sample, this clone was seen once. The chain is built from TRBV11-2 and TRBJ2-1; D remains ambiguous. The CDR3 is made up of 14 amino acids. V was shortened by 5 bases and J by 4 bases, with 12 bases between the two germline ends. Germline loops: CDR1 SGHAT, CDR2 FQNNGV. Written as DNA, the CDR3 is TGTGCCAGCAGCCAGATGCCCAGATACAATGAGCAGTTCTTC. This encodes CASSQMPRYNEQFF.